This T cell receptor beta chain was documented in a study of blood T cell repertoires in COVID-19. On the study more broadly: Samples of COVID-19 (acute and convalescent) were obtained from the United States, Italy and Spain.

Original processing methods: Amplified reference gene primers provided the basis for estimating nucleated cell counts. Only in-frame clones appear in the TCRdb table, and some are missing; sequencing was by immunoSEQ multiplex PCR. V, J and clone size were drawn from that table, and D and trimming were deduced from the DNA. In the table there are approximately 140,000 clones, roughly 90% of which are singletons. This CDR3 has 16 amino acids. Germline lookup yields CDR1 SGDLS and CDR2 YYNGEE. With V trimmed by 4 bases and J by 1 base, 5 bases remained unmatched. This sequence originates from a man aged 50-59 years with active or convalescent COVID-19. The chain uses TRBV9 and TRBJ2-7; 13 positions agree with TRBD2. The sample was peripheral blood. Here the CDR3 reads CASSTGLAGLSYEQYF. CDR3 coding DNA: TGTGCCAGCAGCACGGGACTAGCGGGGTTATCCTACGAGCAGTACTTC.